This T cell receptor (beta chain) was found in a study of blood T cell repertoires in COVID-19. Study-wide context: Spain, Italy and the United States supplied samples that represented acute and convalescent COVID-19. The analysed material was cDNA or gDNA that came from T cells, B-cell-depleted T cells, or PBMCs.

CDR3 size: 16 residues. From germline, CDR1 is MNHEY and CDR2 SVGEGT. J gave up 5 bases and V 2 bases, and 7 bases lay outside the gene matches. How the authors handled the data: Nucleated cell number was recorded as an estimate derived from reference gene primer amplification. Profiled with immunoSEQ multiplex PCR; TCRdb holds only in-frame clones, not every one. V and J calls and clone size are copied from that table; D and trimming were computed from the DNA. Of over 10,000 clones listed, roughly 93% were seen once; the top ten hold around 15%. The V and J genes are TRBV6-2 or TRBV6-3 and TRBJ2-3, with 10 positions matching TRBD2. This TCR came from a human donor in a cohort sampled during active COVID-19. The sample taken for sequencing was peripheral blood. CDR3 amino acids: CASSYPLAGAKDTQYF. In nucleotides, the CDR3 is TGTGCCAGCAGTTACCCGCTAGCGGGAGCGAAAGATACGCAGTATTTT.